This record concerns one TCR beta chain sequence. Its antigen is not known. The sample originates from a study of vaccination and CD4 T cells after COVID-19. Study-wide results and limits: When vaccine-specific clones from convalescent patients were examined, 304 of 307 were spike mono-reactive. The study found median SARS-CoV-2-reactive clonotypes rising from roughly 22 to 38, not significantly.

As for time point: late sampling 161 to 241 days after vaccination in a few convalescent patients. Dates of PCR positivity, March to December 2020, preceded the US Alpha, Beta and Delta variants. Trimming cost V 0 bases and J 9 bases; bases outside gene matches: 8. Germline V lookup: CDR1 LNHDA, CDR2 SQIVND (reference sequence). The CDR3 covers 16 residues. A single record per CDR3 protein comes from TCRdb applying MiXCR to the PCR reads. Among approximately 36,000 distinct CDR3 sequences listed, around 33% were seen once. This sequence joins TRBV19 and TRBJ2-7; 13 bases are a match to TRBD2. The TCR comes from a human donor who had recovered from COVID-19. The sample consisted of CD4+ T cells from blood, taken about 7 months after SARS-CoV-2 vaccination. The CDR3 DNA reads TGTGCCAGTAGTATAGACGTGACTAGCGGGAGGCTAGGGCAGTACTTC. Translated: CASSIDVTSGRLGQYF.